The clone carrying this TCR beta chain has ten or more counts. Its antigen is unidentified. From germline, CDR1 is DFQATT and CDR2 SNEGSKA (reference sequence). The length of the CDR3 is 14 residues. V lost 1 base and J 7 bases, leaving 14 bases between the germline ends. Original processing methods: The study took CDR3 differences across clinicopathological groups and made a distant-metastasis classifier for papillary thyroid cancer from them. TCRdb reprocessed the PCR reads using MiXCR. The V and J calls shown here were made by TCRdb, not taken from the authors' results. This sample has around 20,000 clones, with less than 30% found just once. This entry belongs to a study of metastatic and nonmetastatic thyroid tumors. Background on the study: Comparative analysis of repertoires was undertaken across blood and tumor or nodule tissue obtained from malignant and benign thyroid patients. Findings of the study overall: Relative to benign nodules, malignant thyroid tumors were reportedly characterized by significantly elevated TCR beta diversity in blood and tumor.

No treatment had been given to any patient before thyroid surgery. This sequence was found in a male donor with papillary thyroid cancer or a benign thyroid nodule (not recorded which). Some clones in this sample may be carry-over from other donors' samples. The specimen was tumor tissue. The chain is built from TRBV20-1 and TRBJ2-1, with D possibly being TRBD2 (5 bases). The CDR3 nucleotides are TGCAGTGCTAGAGCCCCGGCGAGGGAGAATGAGCAGTTCTTC. This gives the protein CSARAPARENEQFF.